These T cell receptor beta chains were read from a single sample in a study of CD8+ T cells in alopecia areata. This table comes from immunoSEQ multiplex PCR, and its TCRdb copy is limited to in-frame clones, with some not included. Among 120,000 or so clones listed, 45% to 50% were seen once. The sample consisted of NKG2D-low CD8+ T cells sorted from blood. These receptors were collected from a human donor with alopecia areata. Both conserved end residues are part of each CDR3. The D gene is left open where the match is weak. Size tells how often a clone was seen (once, few, many) or the class of an expanded clone, and some rows leave it out.

D gene: NA; V gene: TRBV21-1; J gene: TRBJ1-2; clone size: few; CDR3 DNA: TGTGCCAGCCGGACCCCTTATGGCTACACCTTC; CDR3 protein: CASRTPYGYTF
D gene: NA; V gene: TRBV29-1; J gene: TRBJ2-5; clone size: NA; CDR3 DNA: TGCAGCGTTTTTGGAGGGGAGTACCAAGAGACCCAGTACTTC; CDR3 protein: CSVFGGEYQETQYF
D gene: NA; V gene: TRBV4-1; J gene: TRBJ2-1; clone size: NA; CDR3 DNA: TGCGCCAGCAGCCAAGAATCCGATAGGAATGAGCAGTTCTTC; CDR3 protein: CASSQESDRNEQFF
D gene: NA; V gene: TRBV12-5; J gene: TRBJ2-1; clone size: NA; CDR3 DNA: TGTGCTAGTGGTTTGGGGGTCGCGGAGCAGTTCTTC; CDR3 protein: CASGLGVAEQFF
D gene: NA; V gene: TRBV7-2; J gene: TRBJ2-3; clone size: NA; CDR3 DNA: TGTGCCTCGGGGGAAGGTACGCAGTATTTT; CDR3 protein: CASGEGTQYF
D gene: NA; V gene: TRBV5-6; J gene: TRBJ1-1; clone size: NA; CDR3 DNA: TGTGCCAGCAGCCTTATGAACACTGAAGCTTTCTTT; CDR3 protein: CASSLMNTEAFF
D gene: TRBD1; V gene: TRBV7-9; J gene: TRBJ1-5; clone size: few; CDR3 DNA: TGTGCCAGCAGCTTAGAATCACAGGGGAACCAGCCCCAGCATTTT; CDR3 protein: CASSLESQGNQPQHF
D gene: TRBD1; V gene: TRBV27; J gene: TRBJ2-7; clone size: once; CDR3 DNA: TGTGCCAGCAGAAGTGGCAGGGGGTACGAGCAGTACTTC; CDR3 protein: CASRSGRGYEQYF
D gene: TRBD2; V gene: TRBV27; J gene: TRBJ2-7; clone size: NA; CDR3 DNA: TGTGCCAGCAGGCCGGGGGGTGGGGGCTACGAGCAGTACTTC; CDR3 protein: CASRPGGGGYEQYF
D gene: NA; V gene: TRBV6-5; J gene: TRBJ1-5; clone size: NA; CDR3 DNA: TGTGCCAGCAGTTATAGCAGCAATCAGCCCCAGCATTTT; CDR3 protein: CASSYSSNQPQHF
D gene: NA; V gene: TRBV29-1; J gene: TRBJ2-3; clone size: few; CDR3 DNA: TGCAGCGTTGAAGACCACCCTCCGGCGCAGTATTTT; CDR3 protein: CSVEDHPPAQYF
D gene: TRBD1; V gene: TRBV6-4; J gene: TRBJ2-1; clone size: NA; CDR3 DNA: TGTGCCAGCAGTGACACAGCACAGGGGGGTCATAATGAGCAGTTCTTC; CDR3 protein: CASSDTAQGGHNEQFF
D gene: NA; V gene: TRBV6-5; J gene: TRBJ1-5; clone size: NA; CDR3 DNA: TGTGCCAGCAGTTCCTTGAATAGCAATCAGCCCCAGCATTTT; CDR3 protein: CASSSLNSNQPQHF
D gene: TRBD1; V gene: TRBV30; J gene: TRBJ2-5; clone size: once; CDR3 DNA: TGTGCCTGGTCGACAGGGGGGGAAGAGACCCAGTACTTC; CDR3 protein: CAWSTGGEETQYF
D gene: NA; V gene: TRBV29-1; J gene: TRBJ2-3; clone size: few; CDR3 DNA: TGCAGCGCTCCACGGGGTTCCGCGGATACGCAGTATTTT; CDR3 protein: CSAPRGSADTQYF
D gene: TRBD1; V gene: TRBV7-8; J gene: TRBJ2-7; clone size: NA; CDR3 DNA: TGTGCCAGCAGCTTGACGACAGGGCATATCTACGAGCAGTACTTC; CDR3 protein: CASSLTTGHIYEQYF
D gene: TRBD1; V gene: TRBV28; J gene: TRBJ2-7; clone size: few; CDR3 DNA: TGTGCCAGCAGTTTCTTCGGGACAGAATACTACGAGCAGTACTTC; CDR3 protein: CASSFFGTEYYEQYF
D gene: NA; V gene: TRBV9; J gene: TRBJ2-2; clone size: NA; CDR3 DNA: TGTGCCAGCAGCGGAAATACCGGGGAGCTGTTTTTT; CDR3 protein: CASSGNTGELFF
D gene: TRBD2; V gene: TRBV10-3; J gene: TRBJ2-3; clone size: few; CDR3 DNA: TGTGCCATCAGCCTCAGCGGGGCTAGCACAGATACGCAGTATTTT; CDR3 protein: CAISLSGASTDTQYF
D gene: NA; V gene: TRBV30; J gene: TRBJ1-3; clone size: NA; CDR3 DNA: TGTGCCTGCCCCTCCACAGGCTCTGGAAACACCATATATTTT; CDR3 protein: CACPSTGSGNTIYF
D gene: TRBD2; V gene: TRBV6-5; J gene: TRBJ2-1; clone size: NA; CDR3 DNA: TGTGCCAGCAGATCTACTAGCGAGGGCGGGAGTGAGCAGTTCTTC; CDR3 protein: CASRSTSEGGSEQFF
D gene: NA; V gene: TRBV30; J gene: TRBJ1-2; clone size: NA; CDR3 DNA: TGTGCCTGGAGACTCGGCTATGGCTACACCTTC; CDR3 protein: CAWRLGYGYTF
D gene: NA; V gene: TRBV29-1; J gene: TRBJ2-2; clone size: few; CDR3 DNA: TGCAGCGTTCCGGGACCGAAGACCGGGGAGCTGTTTTTT; CDR3 protein: CSVPGPKTGELFF
D gene: NA; V gene: TRBV28; J gene: TRBJ2-5; clone size: NA; CDR3 DNA: TGTGCCAGCAGTTTACAGTTGTACCAAGAGACCCAGTACTTC; CDR3 protein: CASSLQLYQETQYF
D gene: NA; V gene: TRBV30; J gene: TRBJ2-7; clone size: NA; CDR3 DNA: TGTGCCTGGAGTCCATCAAGTAGCGAGCAGTACTTC; CDR3 protein: CAWSPSSSEQYF
D gene: TRBD2; V gene: TRBV5-4; J gene: TRBJ2-5; clone size: NA; CDR3 DNA: TGTGCCAGCAGCTTGGGTGCTAGCGGGGTGGAGACCCAGTACTTC; CDR3 protein: CASSLGASGVETQYF
D gene: NA; V gene: TRBV9; J gene: TRBJ2-1; clone size: NA; CDR3 DNA: TGTGCCAGCAGCGTACCTAAGCCGGAGGGCTGGGTCTCTAGTTTCCACAATGAGCAGTTCTTC; CDR3 protein: CASSVPKPEGWVSSFHNEQFF
D gene: NA; V gene: TRBV29-1; J gene: TRBJ2-2; clone size: NA; CDR3 DNA: TGCAGCGTGCTTGTGTCCGGGGAGCTGTTTTTT; CDR3 protein: CSVLVSGELFF
D gene: NA; V gene: TRBV29-1; J gene: TRBJ2-7; clone size: NA; CDR3 DNA: TGCAGCGTGAGAGGAACAACCGAGTCGAGAGACTACGAGCAGTACTTC; CDR3 protein: CSVRGTTESRDYEQYF
D gene: NA; V gene: TRBV2; J gene: TRBJ2-4; clone size: NA; CDR3 DNA: TGTGCCAGCAGCCCGTCTGAAGCCAAAAACATTCAGTACTTC; CDR3 protein: CASSPSEAKNIQYF
D gene: NA; V gene: TRBV2; J gene: TRBJ2-3; clone size: NA; CDR3 DNA: TGTGCCAGCACTGGGGACGGCTACACAGATACGCAGTATTTT; CDR3 protein: CASTGDGYTDTQYF